The 5 T cell receptor beta chains reported below all come from one sample, sequenced in a study of blood T cell repertoires in COVID-19. The repertoire was sequenced with immunoSEQ multiplex PCR; TCRdb's copy has only in-frame clones and lacks some. This table holds more than 200,000 clones, more than 85% found once. The sample was PBMCs or T cells enriched from blood (not recorded which). The receptors come from a woman aged 30 to 39 who had recovered from COVID-19.

The rearrangement links TRBV10-2 to TRBJ2-7; TRBD1 aligns across 10 bases. The junction had 17 bases not matched to a gene; V was cut back by 10 bases and J by 2 bases. The CDR3 has 17 amino acids. The germline V gene has CDR1 WSHSY and CDR2 SAAADI. The CDR3 region has the DNA TGCGCCACCGAAGACCTGGACAGGGGGGCCTTTGCCTACGAGCAGTACTTC. Its protein product is CATEDLDRGAFAYEQYF.

V and J are TRBV6-5 and TRBJ1-1, with TRBD1 identical over 7 bases. J was trimmed by 10 bases and V by 5 bases; bases with no gene match: 13. This CDR3 has 14 amino acids. Germline V lookup: CDR1 MNHEY, CDR2 SVGAGI. This chain's CDR3 is CASSLSTTGTAAFF. CDR3 DNA: TGTGCCAGCAGTCTATCCACCACGGGGACAGCAGCTTTCTTT.

V gene TRBV28 combines with J gene TRBJ2-5; the match to TRBD1 covers 8 bases. From germline, CDR1 is MDHEN and CDR2 SYDVKM. V lost 3 bases, J lost 4 bases, and 4 bases stayed unmatched. The CDR3 sequence is 14 residues long. The CDR3 protein is CASSFPGQGETQYF. Here the CDR3 DNA reads TGTGCCAGCAGTTTCCCAGGACAGGGAGAGACCCAGTACTTC.

The chain employs TRBV7-3 and TRBJ2-1, with 14 bases that match TRBD2. Germline V lookup: CDR1 SGHTA, CDR2 FQGTGA. The J segment lost 6 bases and the V segment lost 4 bases, leaving 2 bases of the junction unmatched. The CDR3 contains 15 residues. This CDR3 is CASSSGLAGGNEQFF. DNA of the CDR3: TGTGCCAGCAGCTCAGGACTAGCGGGAGGCAATGAGCAGTTCTTC.

The chain carries TRBV3-1 (or the pseudogene TRBV3-2) and TRBJ1-1, with TRBD1 as a possible D gene (5 bases). The CDR3 runs 14 residues. Trimming took off 3 bases at V and 0 bases at J, with 8 bases between the two ends. CDR1 is LGHDT, CDR2 YNNKEL, per germline (reference sequence). CDR3 protein: CASSHGGVNTEAFF. CDR3 bases: TGTGCCAGCAGCCACGGGGGGGTGAACACTGAAGCTTTCTTT.